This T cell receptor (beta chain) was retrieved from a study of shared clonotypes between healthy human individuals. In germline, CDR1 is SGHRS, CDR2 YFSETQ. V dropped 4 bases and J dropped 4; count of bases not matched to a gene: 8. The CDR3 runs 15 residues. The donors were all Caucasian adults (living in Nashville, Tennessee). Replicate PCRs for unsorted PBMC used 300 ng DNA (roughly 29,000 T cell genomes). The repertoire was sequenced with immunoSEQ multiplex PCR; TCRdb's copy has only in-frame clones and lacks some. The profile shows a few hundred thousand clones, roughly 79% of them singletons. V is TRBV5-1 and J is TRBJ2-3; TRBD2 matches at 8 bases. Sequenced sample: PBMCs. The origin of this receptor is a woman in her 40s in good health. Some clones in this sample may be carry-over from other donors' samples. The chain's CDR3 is CASSPGAGVADTQYF. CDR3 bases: TGCGCCAGCAGCCCGGGAGCGGGAGTGGCAGATACGCAGTATTTT.